This T cell receptor beta chain was documented in a study of T cell repertoires in cytomegalovirus infection. V shed 4 bases, J shed 7 bases, and the junction held 12 bases outside the gene matches. This CDR3 has 16 amino acids. Germline V CDR1 and CDR2: LGHNA, YNFKEQ. In TCRdb, the reads were re-called with MiXCR into one record per CDR3 protein. The sample yields 550,000 to 850,000 distinct CDR3 sequences, roughly 36% seen once. About this clonotype itself: Its target is not known.

Sequenced material: cultured PBMCs, taken from culture after CMV antigen stimulation. This TCR was recovered from a human donor in good health (CMV status not recorded). Some clones in this sample may be carry-over from other donors' samples. The chain joins TRBV4-2 to TRBJ1-5; 8 nucleotides line up with TRBD1. CDR3 DNA: TGTGCCAGCAGCCTCGACAGGGGAGGCCGAGAACAGCCCCAGCATTTT. Translating it yields CASSLDRGGREQPQHF.